The 10 T cell receptor beta chains presented below share a single source sample, sequenced in a study of post-analysis software for immune sequencing data. Study observations and caveats: Five or six TRBV segments were more frequent in patients than controls; TRBV5-6, TRBV5-1 and TRBV20-1 belonged to this group.

Researchers reported that TCR beta cDNA libraries carried unique molecular identifiers. TCRdb reprocessed the PCR reads with MiXCR, giving one entry per CDR3 protein. The sample lists about 800,000 distinct CDR3 sequences; 30% were seen once. What these receptors recognize is not known. Sequenced material: blood. The receptors here all came from a girl aged 10-17 years with multiple sclerosis.

The V and J genes are TRBV20-1 and TRBJ2-1; maybe TRBD2 (5 bases). The CDR3 length is 13 residues. Germline V lookup: CDR1 DFQATT, CDR2 SNEGSKA (reference sequence). V lost 0 bases, J lost 4 bases, and 7 bases lay in between. CDR3 residues: CSARDQRYNEQFF. The CDR3 region has the DNA TGCAGTGCTAGAGATCAGCGGTACAATGAGCAGTTCTTC.

This clonotype was seen a few times. The chain employs TRBV20-1 and TRBJ2-7; D unclear. The CDR3 contains 14 residues. V lost 0 bases and J lost 3, with 12 bases in between. The germline gives CDR1 DFQATT, CDR2 SNEGSKA (reference sequence). CDR3 nucleotides: TGCAGTGCTAGAGATGGAGCGCGGAACTACGAGCAGTACTTC. This gives the protein CSARDGARNYEQYF.

The V call is TRBV15, the J call TRBJ2-1, with 8 positions matching TRBD2. Germline values: CDR1 LNHNV, CDR2 YYDKDF (reference sequence). V dropped 1 base and J dropped 2; count of bases not matched to a gene: 7. The CDR3 consists of 17 residues. The DNA for the CDR3 is TGTGCCACCAGCAGAGGAATAGCGGGGACCGCCTACAATGAGCAGTTCTTC. It encodes CATSRGIAGTAYNEQFF.

The chain employs TRBV7-9 and TRBJ2-3, with 9 nucleotides matching TRBD2. The germline gives CDR1 SEHNR, CDR2 FQNEAQ (reference sequence). CDR3 size: 17 residues. V lost 5 bases and J lost 0; bases outside the gene matches: 9. The CDR3 nucleotides read TGTGCCAGCAGCCCCCCCGGCGGGGGGGATAGCACAGATACGCAGTATTTT. This translates into CASSPPGGGDSTDTQYF.

The V call is TRBV20-1, the J call TRBJ2-3; 8 bases are a match to TRBD2. Germline lookup yields CDR1 DFQATT and CDR2 SNEGSKA (reference sequence). The J segment lost 1 base and the V segment lost 3 bases, leaving 9 bases of the junction unmatched. This CDR3 is built from 16 residues. As DNA, the CDR3 is TGCAGTGCTAGCCCCCAGAGCGGGAGTGGCACAGATACGCAGTATTTT. Translating gives CSASPQSGSGTDTQYF.

This clonotype was picked up a small number of times. The V call is TRBV27, the J call TRBJ2-1; D is ambiguous. V gave up 6 bases and J gave up 3 bases, with 18 bases separating them. CDR1 and CDR2 (germline): MNHEY, SMNVEV (reference sequence). The CDR3 runs 16 residues. The CDR3 DNA is TGTGCCAGCAGACTGAGGTTGGCAGCTATCTACAATGAGCAGTTCTTC. This translates into CASRLRLAAIYNEQFF.

The chain links TRBV21-1 to TRBJ2-7. TRBV21-1 corresponds to a pseudogene. The CDR3 totals 13 residues. This CDR3 reads CASSKGHSYEQYF. The CDR3 DNA follows: TGTGCCAGCAGCAAAGGACACTCCTACGAGCAGTACTTC.

The V and J genes are TRBV7-2 and TRBJ2-7; 11 nucleotides agree with TRBD2. Trimming removed 4 bases from V and 4 bases from J; junction bases left unmatched: 9. Germline V gene data show CDR1 as SGHTA and CDR2 as FQGNSA. The CDR3 runs to 16 residues. CDR3 nucleotides: TGTGCCAGCAGCTCAATGGTGGCTAGCGGGAGGTACGAGCAGTACTTC. Translation: CASSSMVASGRYEQYF.

In DNA, the CDR3 is TGTGCCAGCTCACCCCAGGGGAACAATGCTAACTATGGCTACACCTTC. Encoded protein: CASSPQGNNANYGYTF. V gene TRBV18 combines with J gene TRBJ1-2, with D perhaps TRBD1 (6 bases). With 3 bases removed from V and 0 bases from J, the gap between germline ends came to 14 bases. This CDR3 region has 16 residues. Germline V gene lookup returns CDR1 KGHSH and CDR2 LQKENI. Combining the CDR3 with reference TRBV18 and TRBJ1-2 gives the whole variable domain NAGVMQNPRHLVRRRGQEARLRCSPMKGHSHVYWYRQLPEEGLKFMVYLQKENIIDESGMPKERFSAEFPKEGPSILRIQQVVRGDSAAYFCASSPQGNNANYGYTFGSGTRLTVV.

This chain uses TRBV20-1 with TRBJ2-1; 12 positions agree with TRBD2. Unmatched junction bases numbered 3, after V lost 4 bases and J lost 5 bases. Germline V gene sequence: CDR1 DFQATT, CDR2 SNEGSKA (reference sequence). The CDR3 extends over 14 amino acids. The CDR3 is CSAMLAGGHNEQFF. CDR3 nucleotide sequence: TGCAGTGCTATGCTAGCGGGGGGGCACAATGAGCAGTTCTTC.